The clone carrying this TCR beta chain was seen ten or more times. TCRdb re-called the PCR reads with MiXCR, one entry per CDR3 protein. The sample has roughly 93,000 distinct CDR3 sequences, 15% to 20% seen once. This record comes from a study of molecular identifiers for immune sequencing clone quantification. Isolation of naive CD8 T cells was achieved by sorting on a CD8+CD4-CCR7+CD45RA+ phenotype. Between the trimmed V and J ends, which lost 2 bases and 8 bases, there was a span of 18 bases. The length of the CDR3 is 15 residues. Germline CDR1 LNHDA, CDR2 SQIVND (reference sequence). This clonotype originated in a human donor in good health. Some libraries in this study had Jurkat cell RNA spiked in. J is TRBJ1-2 and V is TRBV19, with D hard to call. Sequences were obtained from naive CD8+ T cells from blood, with Jurkat cell RNA spiked in. Subset of the sample: FACS-sorted CD8+CD4-CCR7+CD45RA+ naive T cells. The CDR3 coding sequence is TGTGCCAGTAGTATAAGTCATCAGGCGAGAAGCGGCTACACCTTC. Translated: CASSISHQARSGYTF.